These T cell receptor beta chains were read from a single sample in a study of Ad26.COV2.S vaccination and SARS-CoV-2 variants. The table came from immunoSEQ multiplex PCR; TCRdb's copy has only in-frame clones and leaves some out. The sample yields some 370,000 clones, about 83% seen once. The material sequenced was peripheral blood, taken in a trial of Ad26.COV2.S vaccine versus placebo. These receptors all stem from a person between 18 and 65 years old who received the Ad26.COV2.S COVID-19 vaccine or a placebo. The CDR3 runs from the conserved cysteine through the conserved F or W. The D gene is left open where the match is weak. The size field is filled for only some rows; it gives once, few, many or a size class.

abundance,d_gene,v_gene,j_gene,CDR3nt,CDR3aa
-,-,TRBV6-5,TRBJ2-2,TGTGCCAGCAGTAGGGGACTCCTAAACACCGGGGAGCTGTTTTTT,CASSRGLLNTGELFF
-,-,TRBV11-2,TRBJ2-2,TGTGCCACCTCCCGAGCCCCGCGGGGCACCGGGGAGCTGTTTTTT,CATSRAPRGTGELFF
-,TRBD2,TRBV5-1,TRBJ2-7,TGCGCCAGCAGCTTGGTGAGTAGCGGGATTAGCGAGCAGTACTTC,CASSLVSSGISEQYF
once,-,TRBV3-1/TRBV3-2,TRBJ1-3,TGTGCCAGCAGCCAAGCCTTGTGGGTCTCTGGAAACACCATATATTTT,CASSQALWVSGNTIYF
-,TRBD1,TRBV4-1,TRBJ2-2,TGCGCCAGCAGCCAAGATAGGAGGACAGGACATCTTCGTACGAACACCGGGGAGCTGTTTTTT,CASSQDRRTGHLRTNTGELFF
few,-,TRBV27,TRBJ2-7,TGTGCCAGCAGTCCCTCTCTCCGGGACACACTTGTCGAGCAGTACTTC,CASSPSLRDTLVEQYF
-,TRBD1,TRBV4-1,TRBJ1-2,TGCGCCAGCAGCGGACAGGGGGCCGTGGGGGGCTACACCTTC,CASSGQGAVGGYTF
once,TRBD1,TRBV19,TRBJ2-7,TGTGCCAGTAGTTTCCAGGGGGAGTACTACGAGCAGTACTTC,CASSFQGEYYEQYF
-,-,TRBV25-1,TRBJ2-3,TGTGCCAGCAGTGACTCCCGGACGGCTAGCACAGATACGCAGTATTTT,CASSDSRTASTDTQYF
-,-,TRBV6-1,TRBJ2-1,TGTGCCAGCAGTGCCCTTAGAGGTCCCTCCTACAATGAGCAGTTCTTC,CASSALRGPSYNEQFF
-,-,TRBV4-2,TRBJ2-5,TGTGCCAGCAGCCCGAGGGGGGGGACGTTTCAAGAGACCCAGTACTTC,CASSPRGGTFQETQYF
-,-,TRBV19,TRBJ2-3,TGTGCCAGTAGAGCGGAATGGACAGATACGCAGTATTTT,CASRAEWTDTQYF
-,-,TRBV11-2,TRBJ2-1,TGTGCCAGCAGCTTAGCCGGCTCCTACAATGAGCAGTTCTTC,CASSLAGSYNEQFF
few,TRBD2,TRBV11-3,TRBJ2-7,TGTGCCAGCAGCCCCGGACTAGCGGACTACGAGCAGTACTTC,CASSPGLADYEQYF
-,TRBD1,TRBV12-5,TRBJ1-1,TGTGCTAGTGGTCGACAGGGGATGAACACTGAAGCTTTCTTT,CASGRQGMNTEAFF
-,TRBD2,TRBV5-1,TRBJ2-1,TGCGCCAGCAGCTTTGCGACTAGCGGTCCGAGCTCCTACAATGAGCAGTTCTTC,CASSFATSGPSSYNEQFF
-,-,TRBV19,TRBJ2-2,TGTGCCAGTAGGATTCACCTTAGTTCCACCGGGGAGCTGTTTTTT,CASRIHLSSTGELFF
-,TRBD2,TRBV5-1,TRBJ2-3,TGCGCCAGCAGCTTGAGGGCTAGCGGGAGGATAGATACGCAGTATTTT,CASSLRASGRIDTQYF
-,-,TRBV20-1,TRBJ1-2,TGCAGTGCTAGAGACCAATACGGCTACACCTTC,CSARDQYGYTF